This paragraph reports one TCR beta chain. Its antigen is not identified. Researchers took RNA transcripts and amplified TCR beta CDR3 regions from them. An opening RT-PCR round employed HTBI primers and preceded a second-round multiplex PCR. MiXCR, run by TCRdb on the multiplex PCR reads, gives a single entry per CDR3 protein. Among around 670,000 distinct CDR3 sequences listed, roughly two fifths were seen once. Moderate-to-severe activity, CAS at least 3, NOSPECS at least 4 and duration under 3 months characterized donors with ophthalmopathy. Exclusion criteria comprised other autoimmune diseases, uncontrolled infections, pregnancy or lactation in patients. Germline-derived CDR1 and CDR2 are LNHNV and YYDKDF (reference sequence). This CDR3 comprises 15 residues. Trimming cost V 1 base and J 11 bases; bases outside gene matches: 12. The data were taken from a study of Graves' ophthalmopathy and Graves' hyperthyroidism.

Whole-study findings and limits: A majority of expanded thyroid clonotypes exceeding 0.001 frequency were likewise present in blood. This model predicted ophthalmopathy progression (sensitivity about 67%, specificity 72% to 85%).

The genes are TRBV15 and TRBJ2-5, with TRBD2 identical over 8 bases. The sample consisted of peripheral blood. The TCR sequence derives from an adult man with Graves' ophthalmopathy. CDR3 nucleotide sequence: TGTGCCACCAGCAGAGTAGCGGGGACCGACGGTGAGCAGTACTTC. Translation: CATSRVAGTDGEQYF.